This T cell receptor beta chain was captured in a study of blood T cell repertoires in COVID-19. Overall study context: Sites in the United States, Italy and Spain provided acute and convalescent COVID-19 samples. T cells, B-cell-depleted T cells, or PBMCs provided the cDNA or gDNA that served as material.

In this sample, this clone turned up a few times. Deletions cut 8 bases from V and 2 bases from J, with 10 bases between. The CDR3 runs 12 residues. Per germline, CDR1 MNHEY and CDR2 SVGAGI. Assay used: immunoSEQ multiplex PCR; TCRdb lists only in-frame clones, some missing. The repertoire holds a few hundred thousand clones, with more than 75% as singletons. The origin of this receptor is a woman aged 30 to 39 with COVID-19, enrolled during active disease. The source material was peripheral blood. The chain uses TRBV6-5 and TRBJ2-7; possible D gene TRBD2, 6 bases. Written as DNA, the CDR3 is TGTGCCAGCGGGACTCTCCCCTACGAGCAGTACTTC. It is translated as CASGTLPYEQYF.